This TCR beta chain derives from a study of blood T cell repertoires in COVID-19 (TCRdb year 2020). As for the study more broadly: Samples from collaborators originated in the United States, Italy and Spain and spanned both the acute and convalescent phases of COVID-19. The prospective study material was composed of cDNA or gDNA derived from T cells, B-cell-depleted T cells, or PBMCs. The dataset comprised deeply sampled blood TCRbeta repertoires from subjects exposed to, actively infected with, or recovered from COVID-19. The repertoires were released in a freely available public database intended as a resource for research on the immune response to SARS-CoV-2. Samples came from the ongoing ImmuneRACE study (first 160 participants) plus 1,254 subjects from 6 global collaborators. Nearly every sample came with metadata listing a de-identified subject ID, COVID-19 status, age in years and sex. Where available, HLA class I and class II types were obtained from metadata supplied by the sample provider rather than from assay-based typing. Overall results and qualifications from the work: How much clinical and demographic metadata was included differed by source and by participant, and the metadata was provided uncurated.

As for this clone: No cognate antigen has been identified for it. No qualities accompany the bases; no much larger clone lies one base away.

Whole blood was collected in K2EDTA tubes by collaborating institutions according to the institutions' own protocols. For TCRbeta analysis, collaborator samples were shipped as frozen whole blood, as isolated PBMCs, or as DNA extracted from either sample type. The immunoSEQ Assay, a bias-controlled multiplex PCR, was used to amplify TCRbeta CDR3 regions from genomic DNA. On the authors' methods: Nucleated cell counts per sample were estimated from amplification of reference gene primers within the assay. To quantify the absolute abundance of each unique TCRbeta CDR3 rearrangement, sequence reads were collapsed and filtered. For each sample, productive Simpson clonality was calculated as the square root of Simpson's diversity index across productive rearrangements. TCRdb provides this immuneACCESS table in a form limited to in-frame rearrangements. Some clones are lacking; in checked studies, under half of them reflect an unresolved V gene, and why the rest are absent is not known. For V, J and clone size, that table is used; D and trimming come from the DNA. For this sample the table gives 150,000 or so clones, of which about 80% were detected only once. The top ten constitute less than 30% of the sample.

CDR1 and CDR2 are drawn from the germline V gene: SGDLS, YYNGEE. Counted from cysteine to phenylalanine, this CDR3 has 15 amino acids. Only CDR3 DNA remains: 45 bases, in frame from the first base. V is trimmed back by 4 bases and J by 4 bases, and the junction contains 5 bases that no gene match accounts for. This clonotype originated in a woman aged 55-70 years with acute or convalescent COVID-19. The sequence links TRBV9 to TRBJ2-3; 11 bases in the middle match TRBD1. Sequenced material: peripheral blood. The CDR3 region: CASSIGQGAPDTQYF. The sequenced DNA is TGTGCCAGCAGCATCGGACAGGGGGCACCAGATACGCAGTATTTT.